Following are 14 T cell receptor beta chains from one sample sequenced in a study of blood T cell repertoires in COVID-19. The method was immunoSEQ multiplex PCR; TCRdb's version includes in-frame clones alone and lacks a portion of them. The sample includes about 180,000 clones, roughly 78% seen only once; the top ten take around 6.3%. Source material: peripheral blood. These receptors were obtained from an older man with active or convalescent COVID-19.

The chain is built from TRBV7-3 and TRBJ2-7; D unclear. CDR3 size: 13 residues. Trimming pared 5 bases from V and 6 bases from J, leaving 14 bases between. Germline loops: CDR1 SGHTA, CDR2 FQGTGA. CDR3 residues: CASSRSKSAEQYF. The CDR3 DNA reads TGTGCCAGCAGCCGCTCAAAAAGCGCCGAGCAGTACTTC. Supplemented by reference TRBV7-3 and TRBJ2-7, the full variable domain reads GAGVSQTPSNKVTEKGKYVELRCDPISGHTALYWYRQSLGQGPEFLIYFQGTGAADDSGLPNDRFFAVRPEGSVSTLKIQRTERGDSAVYLCASSRSKSAEQYFGPGTRLTVT.

CDR3 DNA: TGTGCCAGCAGCCCCCAGGGCACAGATACGCAGTATTTT. Translated, it gives CASSPQGTDTQYF. J is TRBJ2-3 and V is TRBV7-2; D is uncertain. The CDR3 has 13 amino acids. The ends were cut back, 5 bases at V and 1 base at J, with 7 bases in the middle. Germline loops: CDR1 SGHTA, CDR2 FQGNSA.

This clone was picked up many times. This chain joins TRBV5-4 and TRBJ2-1, with D unclear. Trimming pared 1 base from V and 3 bases from J, leaving 11 bases between. The CDR3 sequence is 15 residues long. The germline V gene has CDR1 SGHNT and CDR2 YYREEE (reference sequence). The CDR3 reads CASSLFQSDYNEQFF. CDR3 nucleotides: TGTGCCAGCAGCTTGTTTCAGAGCGACTACAATGAGCAGTTCTTC.

This chain uses TRBV5-4 with TRBJ2-3; D unresolved. Between the trimmed V and J ends, which lost 1 base and 0 bases, there was a span of 12 bases. This CDR3 spans 16 amino acids. Germline V lookup: CDR1 SGHNT, CDR2 YYREEE (reference sequence). The DNA of the CDR3 is TGTGCCAGCAGCTTGAAGGAGTACCCTAGCACAGATACGCAGTATTTT. Translating it yields CASSLKEYPSTDTQYF.

The rearrangement joins TRBV7-6 to TRBJ2-1; 10 bases fit TRBD2. Germline V CDR1 and CDR2: SGHVS, FNYEAQ. J was trimmed by 4 bases and V by 5 bases; bases with no gene match: 5. The CDR3 covers 15 residues. CDR3 DNA: TGTGCCAGCAGCCGACTAGCGGGTATTTACAATGAGCAGTTCTTC. Residues: CASSRLAGIYNEQFF.

J is TRBJ1-2 and V is TRBV2; 10 nucleotides line up with TRBD1. V was pared by 6 bases and J by 4 bases, with 5 bases of the junction left unmatched. Germline values: CDR1 SNHLY, CDR2 FYNNEI. CDR3 length equals 14 residues. In DNA, the CDR3 is TGTGCCAGCAGGGGACAGGGGTGGGGCTATGGCTACACCTTC. The encoded protein is CASRGQGWGYGYTF. The whole variable domain, filled in from reference TRBV2 and TRBJ1-2, reads EPEVTQTPSHQVTQMGQEVILRCVPISNHLYFYWYRQILGQKVEFLVSFYNNEISEKSEIFDDQFSVERPDGSNFTLKIRSTKLEDSAMYFCASRGQGWGYGYTFGSGTRLTVV.

V and J are TRBV5-1 and TRBJ1-1; 9 nucleotides agree with TRBD1. Trimming at V came to 4 bases and at J to 5 bases, leaving 6 bases not matched to a gene. This CDR3 comprises 14 residues. Germline CDR1 SGHRS, CDR2 YFSETQ. In nucleotides, the CDR3 is TGCGCCAGCAGCAGGGGACAGGGTTGGACTGAAGCTTTCTTT. Translating gives CASSRGQGWTEAFF.

The chain combines TRBV7-6 with TRBJ2-5; tentatively, D is TRBD1 (6 bases). The CDR3 is made up of 14 amino acids. CDR1 and CDR2 from the germline V gene are SGHVS and FNYEAQ. Trimming left V 3 bases short and J 5 bases short, with 13 bases between. The CDR3 nucleotides are TGTGCCAGCAGCTTGGCAGGGGCTGGGGAGACCCAGTACTTC. This gives the protein CASSLAGAGETQYF.

The chain employs TRBV12-3 or TRBV12-4 and TRBJ2-1; D gene uncertain. The ends were cut back, 7 bases at V and 4 bases at J, with 11 bases in the middle. The CDR3 loop spans 13 amino acids. CDR3 loop: CASTFPSYNEQFF. CDR3 nucleotides: TGTGCCAGCACCTTCCCGTCGTACAATGAGCAGTTCTTC.

The chain combines TRBV24-1 with TRBJ2-5; 7 positions match TRBD2. The CDR3 extends over 15 amino acids. The V gene end was trimmed by 1 base and the J gene end by 5 bases; junction bases not matched to a gene: 6. From germline, CDR1 is KGHDR and CDR2 SFDVKD. The CDR3 is CATSDFGEGQETQYF. For the CDR3, the DNA is TGTGCCACCAGTGATTTCGGGGAGGGCCAGGAGACCCAGTACTTC.

The chain carries TRBV30 and TRBJ1-1; D is unclear. The CDR3 is made up of 15 amino acids. V was pared by 0 bases and J by 3 bases, with 14 bases between. Germline V gene sequence: CDR1 GTSNPN, CDR2 SVGIG (reference sequence). This CDR3 is CAWSVLAPSDTEAFF. The CDR3 coding sequence is TGTGCCTGGAGTGTATTAGCTCCATCGGACACTGAAGCTTTCTTT.

The gene calls are TRBV5-1 and TRBJ2-1, with D hard to call. The CDR3 extends over 15 amino acids. CDR1 is SGHRS, CDR2 YFSETQ, per germline. Trimming stripped 8 bases from V and 8 bases from J, with 23 bases between. The CDR3 reads CASAPSGPPPDEQFF. The DNA of the CDR3 is TGCGCCAGTGCTCCGTCTGGCCCCCCTCCCGATGAGCAGTTCTTC.

The V gene is TRBV29-1, the J gene TRBJ2-7; 7 bases are a match to TRBD2. The CDR3 is 14 amino acids. CDR1 is SQVTM, CDR2 ANQGSEA, per germline. V shed 4 bases, J shed 1 base, and the junction held 7 bases outside the gene matches. Here the CDR3 DNA reads TGCAGCGTTGCGGCTAGCGGTGATTCCTACGAGCAGTACTTC. This translates into CSVAASGDSYEQYF.

This sequence joins TRBV3-1 (or the pseudogene TRBV3-2) and TRBJ2-3, with 12 bases that match TRBD1. Per germline, CDR1 LGHDT and CDR2 YNNKEL (reference sequence). With 1 base clipped from V and 1 base from J, the junction kept 12 bases outside the gene matches. This CDR3 spans 20 amino acids. CDR3 coding DNA: TGTGCCAGCAGCCAAGTCCTCCCGACCGGGACAGGGGGCCGCACAGATACGCAGTATTTT. As protein: CASSQVLPTGTGGRTDTQYF.